The 27 T cell receptor beta chains presented below share a single source sample, sequenced in a study of T cells in Graves' hyperthyroidism and ophthalmopathy. TCR beta CDR3 regions were amplified from RNA transcripts. HTBI primers were used for first-round RT-PCR of the TCR CDR3. TCRdb redid the calling of the multiplex PCR reads with MiXCR, one entry per CDR3 protein. The sample lists over 500,000 distinct CDR3 sequences, about 14% seen once, with 14% in the top ten. The sample taken for sequencing was blood. All receptors derive from a woman in her 40s with Graves' hyperthyroidism.

The rearrangement links TRBV27 to TRBJ2-1, with 11 bases that match TRBD1. The CDR3 covers 14 residues. Germline-derived CDR1 and CDR2 are MNHEY and SMNVEV (reference sequence). Trimming at V came to 3 bases and at J to 12 bases, leaving 7 bases not matched to a gene. CDR3 residues: CASSFRDRGFRQFF. The CDR3 DNA is TGTGCCAGCAGTTTTAGGGACAGGGGGTTTAGGCAGTTCTTC.

This clonotype came up many times. The V and J genes are TRBV10-3 and TRBJ1-1; 9 bases agree with TRBD1. The germline gives CDR1 ENHRY, CDR2 SYGVKD. CDR3 size: 15 residues. The ends lost 0 bases at V and 4 bases at J; junction bases unmatched: 3. Here the CDR3 DNA reads TGTGCCATCAGTGAGTCAGGGACAGGGAGCACTGAAGCTTTCTTT. Amino acid sequence: CAISESGTGSTEAFF.

This clonotype was picked up a small number of times. The chain employs TRBV14 and TRBJ1-5, with unresolved D. The CDR3 sequence is 15 residues long. The V and J ends lost 1 base and 5 bases respectively, with 12 bases between them. The germline gives CDR1 SGHDN, CDR2 FVKESK. CDR3 nucleotides: TGTGCCAGCAGCCAAGTGGGTCACTCTCATCAGCCCCAGCATTTT. Protein product: CASSQVGHSHQPQHF.

Remarks on this clonotype: The junction departs from germline at one end; a sequencing error may be responsible. V and J are TRBV5-1 and TRBJ2-5; the D call may be TRBD1 or TRBD2 (6 bases each). The V gene's germline CDR1 is SGHRS and CDR2 YFSETQ. The CDR3 loop spans 16 amino acids. The CDR3 nucleotides are TGTGCCAGCAGCCCGCGGGGTGGGGGGCTTTTGGAGACCCAGTACTTC. This encodes CASSPRGGGLLETQYF.

A few counts support this clonotype. This rearrangement joins TRBV2 to TRBJ2-3, with 9 bases lining up with TRBD2. CDR1 and CDR2 (germline): SNHLY, FYNNEI. The junction had 10 bases not matched to a gene; V was cut back by 6 bases and J by 3 bases. The CDR3 is 16 residues long. CDR3 DNA: TGTGCCAGCAGGTGGATAGCGGGAGTAGGTACAGATACGCAGTATTTT. Translating gives CASRWIAGVGTDTQYF. Filled out from reference TRBV2 and TRBJ2-3, the complete variable domain reads EPEVTQTPSHQVTQMGQEVILRCVPISNHLYFYWYRQILGQKVEFLVSFYNNEISEKSEIFDDQFSVERPDGSNFTLKIRSTKLEDSAMYFCASRWIAGVGTDTQYFGPGTRLTVL.

Note on this clonotype: This may be a read error, as it is one base from a much larger clone. The chain recombines TRBV27 with TRBJ1-2, with a weak D call TRBD1 (5 bases). V was trimmed by 5 bases and J by 8 bases, leaving 21 bases between them. CDR3 length: 15 residues. The germline V gene encodes CDR1 MNHEY and CDR2 SMNVEV (reference sequence). This CDR3 reads CASSPLLWDWGGYTF. DNA of the CDR3: TGTGCCAGCAGTCCTCTCTTATGGGACTGGGGAGGCTACACCTTC.

The chain uses TRBV29-1 and TRBJ2-7; D gene uncertain. Trimming removed 3 bases at V and 7 bases at J, with 7 bases between. Germline V gene lookup returns CDR1 SQVTM and CDR2 ANQGSEA. The CDR3 contains 10 residues. CDR3 loop: CSVDVDEQYF. The CDR3 DNA reads TGCAGCGTTGACGTGGATGAGCAGTACTTC.

This clonotype appeared many times. CDR3 residues: CASSPRGGYGYTF. The CDR3 coding sequence is TGTGCCAGCAGTCCGAGGGGAGGCTATGGCTACACCTTC. J is TRBJ1-2 and V is TRBV3-1, with D possibly matching TRBD1 (5 bases). Per germline, CDR1 LGHDT and CDR2 YNNKEL (reference sequence). The V and J ends lost 6 bases and 4 bases respectively, with 12 bases between them. This CDR3 contains 13 residues.

This clonotype has more than one count but fewer than ten. The rearrangement uses TRBV4-1 and TRBJ1-2; D possibly corresponds to TRBD1 (5 bases). This CDR3 region has 15 residues. Trimming removed 1 base at V and 1 base at J, with 10 bases between. CDR1 MGHRA and CDR2 YSYEKL come from the germline V gene. In nucleotides, the CDR3 is TGCGCCAGCAGCCAAGGAGGGACGGATAACTATGGCTACACCTTC. Protein: CASSQGGTDNYGYTF.

This clonotype was seen repeatedly, ten times or more. This chain links TRBV20-1 with TRBJ1-6; D gene uncertain. The CDR3 runs 13 residues. V was clipped by 1 base and J by 10 bases, with 11 bases between them. In germline, CDR1 is DFQATT, CDR2 SNEGSKA (reference sequence). DNA of the CDR3: TGCAGTGCTAGAGTCCCCATGGGGTCACCCCTCCACTTT. This translates into CSARVPMGSPLHF.

This clonotype was seen ten or more times. The chain uses TRBV5-1 and TRBJ2-1; 10 bases are shared with TRBD2. The germline V gene encodes CDR1 SGHRS and CDR2 YFSETQ. This CDR3 spans 16 amino acids. The J segment lost 5 bases and the V segment lost 4 bases, leaving 9 bases of the junction unmatched. CDR3 in DNA: TGCGCCAGCAGCCTCTGGACTAGCGGACCCAACAATGAGCAGTTCTTC. Protein product: CASSLWTSGPNNEQFF.

This clonotype was detected ten times or more. The rearrangement uses TRBV28 and TRBJ1-4, with 9 positions matching TRBD1. The CDR3 consists of 15 residues. Trimming took 7 bases from V and 10 from J; bases not matched to a gene: 13. Germline loops: CDR1 MDHEN, CDR2 SYDVKM. The CDR3: CASILSTGGRGKLFF. CDR3 nucleotide sequence: TGTGCCAGCATCTTGTCGACAGGGGGAAGGGGAAAACTGTTTTTT.

This clonotype was observed at least ten times. The chain uses TRBV12-3 or TRBV12-4 and TRBJ2-4; the match to TRBD2 covers 15 bases. This CDR3 has 20 residues. Trimming took 6 bases from V and 0 from J; bases not matched to a gene: 12. CDR3 amino acids: CASSHTGTSGRRLAKNIQYF. CDR3 nucleotide sequence: TGTGCCAGCAGCCATACCGGGACTAGCGGGAGGAGGCTAGCCAAAAACATTCAGTACTTC.

This clonotype showed up just a few times. V usage is TRBV19 and J usage is TRBJ2-1; 12 bases match TRBD2. Germline trimming cut 2 bases from V and 7 bases from J; bases unmatched to any gene: 3. Germline assignment: CDR1 LNHDA and CDR2 SQIVND (reference sequence). This CDR3 has 15 amino acids. The CDR3 coding sequence is TGTGCCAGTAGTATATTTGGGACTAGCGGGAATGAGCAGTTCTTC. Protein product: CASSIFGTSGNEQFF.

This clonotype was seen many times. J is TRBJ2-5 and V is TRBV3-1; D tentatively fits TRBD1 or TRBD2 (5 bases each). Trimming took 0 bases from V and 2 from J, leaving 10 bases between them. This CDR3 is built from 15 residues. From germline, CDR1 is LGHDT and CDR2 YNNKEL (reference sequence). The CDR3 nucleotides read TGTGCCAGCAGCCAAGATCTGGGGGAACAAGAGACCCAGTACTTC. Residues: CASSQDLGEQETQYF.

This clonotype has a handful of counts. The chain is built from TRBV10-3 and TRBJ2-1, with 9 bases that match TRBD2. Trimming took 7 bases from V and 1 from J; bases not matched to a gene: 14. Looked up from germline, CDR1 is ENHRY and CDR2 is SYGVKD. There are 18 residues in the CDR3. This chain's CDR3 is CAINSVAGEVGSYNEQFF. The CDR3, as DNA: TGTGCCATCAATTCCGTAGCGGGAGAGGTGGGGTCCTACAATGAGCAGTTCTTC.

This clonotype was detected many times. The genes are TRBV18 and TRBJ2-5; TRBD1 matches at 11 bases. CDR1 and CDR2 from the germline V gene are KGHSH and LQKENI. J was trimmed by 5 bases and V by 6 bases; bases with no gene match: 5. The CDR3 extends over 14 amino acids. In nucleotides, the CDR3 is TGTGCCAGCTCCGGACAGGGGGCCGTTGAGACCCAGTACTTC. This codes for CASSGQGAVETQYF. Combining the CDR3 with reference TRBV18 and TRBJ2-5 gives the whole variable domain NAGVMQNPRHLVRRRGQEARLRCSPMKGHSHVYWYRQLPEEGLKFMVYLQKENIIDESGMPKERFSAEFPKEGPSILRIQQVVRGDSAAYFCASSGQGAVETQYFGPGTRLLVL.

There are many counts of this clonotype. The chain couples TRBV12-3 or TRBV12-4 to TRBJ1-6, with 7 nucleotides matching TRBD1. The CDR3 consists of 13 residues. V dropped 6 bases and J dropped 9; count of bases not matched to a gene: 5. The CDR3 reads CASRTGACSPLHF. CDR3 nucleotides: TGTGCCAGCAGAACAGGGGCCTGTTCACCCCTCCACTTT.

This clonotype came up many times. The chain combines TRBV20-1 with TRBJ2-7; 12 nucleotides align to TRBD2. V dropped 6 bases and J dropped 0; count of bases not matched to a gene: 21. The CDR3 covers 20 residues. Germline CDR1 and CDR2: DFQATT and SNEGSKA (reference sequence). The CDR3 reads CSAVRARTSGTESFSYEQYF. CDR3 coding DNA: TGCAGTGCCGTCCGGGCAAGGACTAGCGGGACCGAGTCCTTCTCCTACGAGCAGTACTTC.

This clonotype was observed a handful of times. V and J are TRBV5-1 and TRBJ1-2, with D perhaps TRBD1 (5 bases). V was pared by 2 bases and J by 3 bases, with 8 bases between. Germline CDR1 SGHRS, CDR2 YFSETQ. The CDR3 runs to 13 residues. The CDR3 sequence is CASSFGGDYGYTF. CDR3 coding DNA: TGCGCCAGCAGCTTCGGGGGGGACTATGGCTACACCTTC.

This clonotype appeared a few times. V gene TRBV28 combines with J gene TRBJ1-2, with D tentatively TRBD1 (5 bases). The ends were cut back, 6 bases at V and 2 bases at J, with 16 bases in the middle. The CDR3 loop spans 15 amino acids. The germline V gene has CDR1 MDHEN and CDR2 SYDVKM. The DNA of the CDR3 is TGTGCCAGCAGCCTTAGCCGGGACGGCAACTATGGCTACACCTTC. Translated, it gives CASSLSRDGNYGYTF.

This clonotype was seen a handful of times. The chain joins TRBV5-5 to TRBJ1-1; no clear D. The CDR3 length is 13 residues. The V gene's germline CDR1 is SGHKS and CDR2 YYEKEE (reference sequence). The V end lost 3 bases, the J end lost 1 base, and 7 bases lay between the germline ends. The CDR3 protein is CASSYEPNTEAFF. DNA of the CDR3: TGTGCCAGCAGCTATGAACCGAACACTGAAGCTTTCTTT.

This clonotype has only a few counts. J is TRBJ2-5 and V is TRBV5-1; D unclear. V shed 3 bases and J shed 4 bases, with 10 bases lying between them. The germline V gene has CDR1 SGHRS and CDR2 YFSETQ. The CDR3 extends over 13 amino acids. The chain's CDR3 is CASSSASGETQYF. DNA of the CDR3: TGCGCCAGCAGCTCGGCCTCGGGAGAGACCCAGTACTTC.

A word on this clonotype: One base away lies a much larger clone, so this may be a sequencing read error. This is likely a read error, given that the CDR3 carries no conserved phenylalanine or tryptophan at its end. The rearrangement links TRBV12-3 or TRBV12-4 to TRBJ1-3; no reliable D call. The CDR3 runs 13 residues. Trimming removed 5 bases at V and 0 bases at J, with 5 bases between. The CDR3 DNA is TGTGCCAGCAGTCACCGCTCTGGAAACACCATATATCTT. Encoded protein: CASSHRSGNTIYL.

The chain recombines TRBV20-1 with TRBJ2-7, with TRBD2 matching 10 bases. Germline V gives CDR1 DFQATT, CDR2 SNEGSKA (reference sequence). With V trimmed by 0 bases and J by 4 bases, 6 bases remained unmatched. This CDR3 has 15 amino acids. The CDR3 loop reads CSAREVSGRAYEQYF. DNA for the CDR3: TGCAGTGCTAGAGAGGTGAGCGGGAGGGCTTACGAGCAGTACTTC.

This clonotype has ten or more counts. The chain is built from TRBV6-1 and TRBJ2-7; D is unclear. The CDR3 loop spans 12 amino acids. CDR1 and CDR2 from the germline V gene are MNHNS and SASEGT. V shed 2 bases and J shed 5 bases, with 7 bases lying between them. CDR3 sequence (DNA): TGTGCCAGCAGTGAATTGACGGACGAGCAGTACTTC. Its protein product is CASSELTDEQYF.

Worth noting for this clonotype: Since a much larger clone is just one base distant, this may be a read error. The V and J genes are TRBV20-1 and TRBJ1-1; 8 positions match TRBD1. CDR3 size: 15 residues. Germline V gene sequence: CDR1 DFQATT, CDR2 SNEGSKA (reference sequence). V was pared by 5 bases and J by 4 bases, with 12 bases of the junction left unmatched. CDR3 region: CSAPPIYDRGTEAFF. CDR3 DNA: TGCAGTGCTCCACCCATCTATGACAGGGGCACTGAAGCTTTCTTT.